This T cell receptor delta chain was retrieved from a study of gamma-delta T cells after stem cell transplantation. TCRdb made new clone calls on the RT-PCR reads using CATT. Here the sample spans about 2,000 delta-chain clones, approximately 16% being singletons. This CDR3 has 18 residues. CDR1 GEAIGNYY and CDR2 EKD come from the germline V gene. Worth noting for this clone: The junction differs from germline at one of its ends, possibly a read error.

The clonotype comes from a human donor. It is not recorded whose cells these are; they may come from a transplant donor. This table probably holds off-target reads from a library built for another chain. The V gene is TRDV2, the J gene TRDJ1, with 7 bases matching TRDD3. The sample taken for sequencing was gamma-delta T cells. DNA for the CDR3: TGTGCCTGTGACACCGCATCCCGGGGCGTACTGGGGACAGATAAACTCACCTTT. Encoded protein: CACDTASRGVLGTDKLTF.